A single sample is the source of the 16 T cell receptor beta chains below, sequenced in a study of monozygotic twins with inflammatory bowel disease. TCRdb reworked the 5' RACE reads into one entry per CDR3 protein, no DNA. Recorded here are 200,000 to 250,000 distinct CDR3 sequences; the top ten clones represent 7.5% to 8%. The specimen sequenced was blood. The receptors were sampled from a human donor with ulcerative colitis or Crohn's disease, or a healthy co-twin of an affected twin (not recorded which).

CDR3 residues: CASSPWQNYEQYF. This chain connects TRBV18 to TRBJ2-7. CDR1 KGHSH and CDR2 LQKENI come from the germline V gene. CDR3 size: 13 residues.

This sequence joins TRBV12-3 or TRBV12-4 and TRBJ2-3; absent DNA, TCRdb's TRBD1 call cannot be checked. The length of the CDR3 is 14 residues. The CDR3 loop reads CASCKDRTSYTQYF.

The V and J genes are TRBV3-1 and TRBJ2-7; TCRdb's D call, TRBD2, is unchecked because there is no DNA. The CDR3 is made up of 14 amino acids. In germline, CDR1 is LGHDT, CDR2 YNNKEL (reference sequence). CDR3 sequence: CASRLAGGPYEQYF.

The chain couples TRBV19 to TRBJ2-6; TCRdb's assignment of TRBD1 cannot be checked, as there is no DNA. This CDR3 has 17 amino acids. Germline lookup yields CDR1 LNHDA and CDR2 SQIVND (reference sequence). The chain's CDR3 is CASMGGNSQYGANVLTF.

The chain employs TRBV29-1 and TRBJ2-6; TCRdb lists TRBD2, though no DNA is available to test this call. Germline assignment: CDR1 SQVTM and CDR2 ANQGSEA. The CDR3 consists of 15 residues. The CDR3 loop reads CSVEDRGNGANVLTF.

The V and J genes are TRBV7-2 and TRBJ1-1. Germline V CDR1 and CDR2: SGHTA, FQGNSA. This CDR3 has 13 amino acids. The chain's CDR3 is CASTLQANTEAFF.

The chain uses TRBV14 and TRBJ1-1; TCRdb's D call of TRBD1 is untestable without DNA. Germline V gene sequence: CDR1 SGHDN, CDR2 FVKESK. The CDR3 loop spans 15 amino acids. The CDR3 is CASSHTGLLNTEAFF.

The CDR3 sequence is CASTLAGATEAFF. The chain is built from TRBV6-1 and TRBJ1-1; the TCRdb D gene call, TRBD1, has no DNA to confirm it. There are 13 residues in the CDR3. Germline assignment: CDR1 MNHNS and CDR2 SASEGT.

The chain carries TRBV30 and TRBJ2-3; TCRdb selects TRBD1, and the lack of DNA leaves this call unchecked. Germline CDR1 and CDR2: GTSNPN and SVGIG (reference sequence). The CDR3 is 15 amino acids. The CDR3 sequence is CAWSKGSGVTDTQYF.

The J gene is TRBJ2-3, the V gene TRBV20-1; TCRdb's D gene call, TRBD2, goes unchecked for lack of DNA. Germline-derived CDR1 and CDR2 are DFQATT and SNEGSKA (reference sequence). CDR3 length: 19 residues. CDR3 sequence: CSAGPGLAGNPSAVDTQYF.

The chain uses TRBV27 and TRBJ1-4; the D call from TCRdb, TRBD1, cannot be confirmed without DNA. The CDR3 is 19 amino acids. CDR1 is MNHEY and CDR2 is SMNVEV in the germline V gene (reference sequence). CDR3 protein: CASSLSPPRGVATNEKLFF.

The V gene is TRBV5-1, the J gene TRBJ2-5. CDR1 and CDR2 from the germline V gene are SGHRS and YFSETQ. The CDR3 contains 12 residues. The CDR3 sequence is CASSLEQETQYF.

CDR3 sequence reads: CASSVTGGNTEAFF. The V gene is TRBV7-3, the J gene TRBJ1-1; the D call from TCRdb, TRBD1, cannot be confirmed without DNA. This CDR3 spans 14 amino acids. The germline V gene has CDR1 SGHTA and CDR2 FQGTGA.

The CDR3 protein is CASSQAIGQSQYF. The V call is TRBV3-1, the J call TRBJ2-3; TCRdb's D call of TRBD2 is untestable without DNA. CDR1 is LGHDT, CDR2 YNNKEL, per germline (reference sequence). CDR3 length equals 13 residues.

The chain couples TRBV20-1 to TRBJ2-3. CDR1 is DFQATT and CDR2 is SNEGSKA in the germline V gene (reference sequence). The CDR3 length is 14 residues. The CDR3 is CSARDPGSTDTQYF.

V usage is TRBV5-6 and J usage is TRBJ2-2; TCRdb lists TRBD2, though no DNA is available to test this call. Germline CDR1 SGHDT, CDR2 YYEEEE. This CDR3 comprises 13 residues. CDR3 amino acids: CASSLGGFGELFF.